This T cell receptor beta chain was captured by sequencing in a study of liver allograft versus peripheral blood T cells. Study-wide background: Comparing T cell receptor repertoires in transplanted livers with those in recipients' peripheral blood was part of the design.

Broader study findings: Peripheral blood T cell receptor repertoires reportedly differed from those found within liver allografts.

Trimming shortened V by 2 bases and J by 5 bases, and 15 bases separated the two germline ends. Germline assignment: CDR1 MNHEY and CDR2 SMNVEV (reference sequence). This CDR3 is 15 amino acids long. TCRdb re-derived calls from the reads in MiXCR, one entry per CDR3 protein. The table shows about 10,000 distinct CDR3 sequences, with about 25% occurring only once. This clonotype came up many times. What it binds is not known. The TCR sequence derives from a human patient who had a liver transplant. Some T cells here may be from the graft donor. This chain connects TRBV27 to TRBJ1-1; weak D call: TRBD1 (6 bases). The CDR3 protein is CASSLSRGLGTEAFF. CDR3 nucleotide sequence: TGTGCCAGCAGTTTAAGCAGGGGCTTAGGAACTGAAGCTTTCTTT.